What follows is one T cell receptor (beta chain) and its context. The CDR3 covers 17 residues. V dropped 4 bases and J dropped 5; count of bases not matched to a gene: 12. Germline CDR1 reads SGHVS; CDR2 reads FQNEAQ. This record belongs to a study of shared clonotypes between healthy human individuals. Data came from immunoSEQ multiplex PCR; TCRdb stores just in-frame clones and leaves some out. The profile shows over 850,000 clones, around 78% of them singletons. The sequence was collected from a man between 18 and 35 years old in good health. Some clones in this sample may be carry-over from other donors' samples. The J gene is TRBJ2-5, the V gene TRBV7-8; 11 nucleotides agree with TRBD2. Sequenced material: memory CD4+ T cells from PBMCs. The sample's subset: CD45RA-negative fraction. The CDR3 nucleotides read TGTGCCAGCAGCTCCAATATAGCGGGAGGGCCGATGGAGACCCAGTACTTC. Translation gives CASSSNIAGGPMETQYF.